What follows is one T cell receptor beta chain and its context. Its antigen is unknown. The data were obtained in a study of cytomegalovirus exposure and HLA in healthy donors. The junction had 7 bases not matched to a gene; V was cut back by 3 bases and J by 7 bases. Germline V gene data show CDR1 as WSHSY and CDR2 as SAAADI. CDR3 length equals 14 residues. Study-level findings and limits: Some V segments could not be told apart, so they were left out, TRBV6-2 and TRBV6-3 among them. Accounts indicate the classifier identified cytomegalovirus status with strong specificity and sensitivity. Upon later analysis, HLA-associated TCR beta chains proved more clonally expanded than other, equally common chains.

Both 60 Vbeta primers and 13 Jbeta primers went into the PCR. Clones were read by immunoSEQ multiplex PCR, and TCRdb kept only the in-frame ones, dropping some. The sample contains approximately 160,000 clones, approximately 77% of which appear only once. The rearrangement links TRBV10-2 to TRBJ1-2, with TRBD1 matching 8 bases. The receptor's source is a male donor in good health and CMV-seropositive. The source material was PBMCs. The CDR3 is CASSDFGRGLGYTF. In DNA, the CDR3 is TGCGCCAGCAGTGATTTCGGCAGGGGGCTTGGCTACACCTTC.